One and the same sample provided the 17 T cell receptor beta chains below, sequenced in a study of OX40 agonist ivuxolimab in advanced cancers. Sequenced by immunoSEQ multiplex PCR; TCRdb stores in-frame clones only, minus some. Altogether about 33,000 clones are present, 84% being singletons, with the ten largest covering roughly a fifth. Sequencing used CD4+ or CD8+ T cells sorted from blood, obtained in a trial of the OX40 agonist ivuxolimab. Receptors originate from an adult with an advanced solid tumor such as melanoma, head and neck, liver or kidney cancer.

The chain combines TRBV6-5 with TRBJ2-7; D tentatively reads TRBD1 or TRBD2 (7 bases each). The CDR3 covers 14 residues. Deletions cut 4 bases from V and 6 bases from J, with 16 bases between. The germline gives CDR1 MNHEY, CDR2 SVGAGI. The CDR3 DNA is TGTGCCAGCAGTTCCAGGGGAGGGGGCACCGAGCAGTACTTC. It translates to CASSSRGGGTEQYF.

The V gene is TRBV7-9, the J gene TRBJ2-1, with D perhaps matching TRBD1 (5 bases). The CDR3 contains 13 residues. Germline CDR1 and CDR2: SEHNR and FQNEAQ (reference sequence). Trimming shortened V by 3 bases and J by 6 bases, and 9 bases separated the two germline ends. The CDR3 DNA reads TGTGCCAGCAGCTTTCAGGGATCCAATGAGCAGTTCTTC. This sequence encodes CASSFQGSNEQFF.

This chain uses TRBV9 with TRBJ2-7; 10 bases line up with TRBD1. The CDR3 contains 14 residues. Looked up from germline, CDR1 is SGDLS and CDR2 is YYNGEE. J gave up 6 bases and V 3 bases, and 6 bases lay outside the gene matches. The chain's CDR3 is CASSAGGTGVEQYF. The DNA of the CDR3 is TGTGCCAGCAGCGCCGGCGGGACAGGGGTCGAGCAGTACTTC.

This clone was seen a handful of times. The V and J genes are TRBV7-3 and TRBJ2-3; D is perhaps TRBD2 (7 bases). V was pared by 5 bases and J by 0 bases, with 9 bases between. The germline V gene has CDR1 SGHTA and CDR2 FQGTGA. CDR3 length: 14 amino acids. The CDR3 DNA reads TGTGCCAGCAGCGGGGGGGCCAGCACAGATACGCAGTATTTT. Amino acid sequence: CASSGGASTDTQYF.

CDR3 region: CASSYSPRGDNSPLHF. CDR3 nucleotide sequence: TGTGCCAGCAGCTACTCCCCAAGGGGCGATAATTCACCCCTCCACTTT. The chain employs TRBV5-6 and TRBJ1-6; D possibly corresponds to TRBD1 (5 bases). The CDR3 spans 16 residues. Germline V gene lookup returns CDR1 SGHDT and CDR2 YYEEEE. The V end lost 3 bases, the J end lost 5 bases, and 15 bases lay between the germline ends.

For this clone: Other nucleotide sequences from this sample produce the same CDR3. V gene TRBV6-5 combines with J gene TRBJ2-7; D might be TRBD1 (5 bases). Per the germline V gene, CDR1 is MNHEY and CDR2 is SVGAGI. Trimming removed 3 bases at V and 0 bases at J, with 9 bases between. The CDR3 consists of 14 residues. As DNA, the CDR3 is TGTGCCAGCAGTTATTCAGACAGCTCCTACGAGCAGTACTTC. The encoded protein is CASSYSDSSYEQYF.

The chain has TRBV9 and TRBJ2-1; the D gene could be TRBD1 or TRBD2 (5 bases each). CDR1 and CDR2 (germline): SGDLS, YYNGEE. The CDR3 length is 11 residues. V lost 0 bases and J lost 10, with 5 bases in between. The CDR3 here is CASSVGDEQFF. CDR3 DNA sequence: TGTGCCAGCAGCGTAGGGGACGAGCAGTTCTTC.

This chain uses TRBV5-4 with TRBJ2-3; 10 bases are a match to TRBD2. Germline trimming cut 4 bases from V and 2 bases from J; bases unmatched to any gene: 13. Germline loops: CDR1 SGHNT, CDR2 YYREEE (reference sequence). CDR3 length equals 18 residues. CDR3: CASSPPPGAGGPTDTQYF. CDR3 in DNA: TGTGCCAGCAGCCCCCCCCCGGGAGCGGGGGGGCCCACAGATACGCAGTATTTT. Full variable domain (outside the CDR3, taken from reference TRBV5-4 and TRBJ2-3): ETGVTQSPTHLIKTRGQQVTLRCSSQSGHNTVSWYQQALGQGPQFIFQYYREEENGRGNFPPRFSGLQFPNYSSELNVNALELDDSALYLCASSPPPGAGGPTDTQYFGPGTRLTVL.

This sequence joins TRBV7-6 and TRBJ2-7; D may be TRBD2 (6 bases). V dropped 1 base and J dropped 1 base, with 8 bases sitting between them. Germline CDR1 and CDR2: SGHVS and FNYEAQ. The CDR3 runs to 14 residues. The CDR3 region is CASSLETRSYEQYF. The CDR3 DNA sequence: TGTGCCAGCAGCTTAGAGACTAGATCCTACGAGCAGTACTTC.

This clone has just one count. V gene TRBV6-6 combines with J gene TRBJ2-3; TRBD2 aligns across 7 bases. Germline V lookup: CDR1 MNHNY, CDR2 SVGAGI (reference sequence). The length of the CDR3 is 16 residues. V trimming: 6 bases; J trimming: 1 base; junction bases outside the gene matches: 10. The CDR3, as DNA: TGTGCCAGCAGCCCCCGGGGCGGGAGTGGCACAGATACGCAGTATTTT. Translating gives CASSPRGGSGTDTQYF.

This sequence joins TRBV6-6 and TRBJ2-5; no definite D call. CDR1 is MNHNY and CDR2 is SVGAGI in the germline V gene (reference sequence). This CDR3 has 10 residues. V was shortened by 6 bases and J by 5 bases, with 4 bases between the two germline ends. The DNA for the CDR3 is TGTGCCAGCAGCCGCGAGACCCAGTACTTC. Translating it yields CASSRETQYF.

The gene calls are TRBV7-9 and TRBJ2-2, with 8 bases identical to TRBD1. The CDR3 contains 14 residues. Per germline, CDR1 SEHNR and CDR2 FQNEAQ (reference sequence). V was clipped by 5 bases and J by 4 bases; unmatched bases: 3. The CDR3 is CASSAGGGTGELFF. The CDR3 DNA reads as TGTGCCAGCAGCGCAGGGGGCGGCACCGGGGAGCTGTTTTTT.

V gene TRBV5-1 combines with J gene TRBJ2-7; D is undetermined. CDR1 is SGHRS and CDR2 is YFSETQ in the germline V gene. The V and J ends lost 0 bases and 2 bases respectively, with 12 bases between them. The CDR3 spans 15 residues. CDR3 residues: CASSLEGRIAYEQYF. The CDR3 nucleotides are TGCGCCAGCAGCTTGGAGGGCAGGATCGCCTACGAGCAGTACTTC.

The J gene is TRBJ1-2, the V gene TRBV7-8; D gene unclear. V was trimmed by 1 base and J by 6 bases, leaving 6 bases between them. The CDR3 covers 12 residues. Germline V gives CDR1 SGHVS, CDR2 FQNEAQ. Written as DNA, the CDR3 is TGTGCCAGCAGCTTAGATCTGGATGGCTACACCTTC. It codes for CASSLDLDGYTF. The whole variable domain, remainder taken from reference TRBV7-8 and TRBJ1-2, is GAGVSQSPRYKVAKRGQDVALRCDPISGHVSLFWYQQALGQGPEFLTYFQNEAQLDKSGLPSDRFFAERPEGSVSTLKIQRTQQEDSAVYLCASSLDLDGYTFGSGTRLTVV.

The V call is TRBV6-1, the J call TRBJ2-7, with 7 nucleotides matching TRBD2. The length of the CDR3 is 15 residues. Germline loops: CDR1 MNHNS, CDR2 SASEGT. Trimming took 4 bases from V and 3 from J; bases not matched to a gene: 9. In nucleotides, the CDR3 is TGTGCCAGCAGTGTAGCGGGTCATGGGGGCTACGAGCAGTACTTC. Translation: CASSVAGHGGYEQYF.

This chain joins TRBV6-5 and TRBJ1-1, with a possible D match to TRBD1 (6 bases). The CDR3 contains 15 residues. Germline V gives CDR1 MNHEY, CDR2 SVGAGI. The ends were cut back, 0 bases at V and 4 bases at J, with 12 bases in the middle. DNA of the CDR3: TGTGCCAGCAGTTACTCGGGGGGGCGCGGCACTGAAGCTTTCTTT. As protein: CASSYSGGRGTEAFF.

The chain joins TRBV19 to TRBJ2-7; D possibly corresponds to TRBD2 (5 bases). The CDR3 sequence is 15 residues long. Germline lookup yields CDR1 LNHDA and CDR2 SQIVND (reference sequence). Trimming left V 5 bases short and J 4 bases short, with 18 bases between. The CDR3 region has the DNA TGTGCCAGTAGTCCCATCCGGGATCCCATTTACGAGCAGTACTTC. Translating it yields CASSPIRDPIYEQYF.